This T cell receptor (beta chain) appears in the sequencing data of a study of graft-versus-host responses after intestinal transplantation. Germline V CDR1 and CDR2: LNHDA, SQIVND (reference sequence). The junction had 16 bases not matched to a gene; V was cut back by 2 bases and J by 4 bases. The length of the CDR3 is 19 residues. Data came from immunoSEQ multiplex PCR; TCRdb stores just in-frame clones and leaves some out. The sample has under 30,000 clones; 85% to 95% are singletons. The chain combines TRBV19 with TRBJ2-7; 11 nucleotides agree with TRBD1. This sample comprised PBMCs, obtained just over 38 days after intestinal transplant. The source is a human patient who received an intestinal transplant, so some T cells may come from the graft donor. CDR3: CASSIRTGGVRGRDYEQYF. DNA for the CDR3: TGTGCCAGTAGTATACGGACAGGGGGCGTCCGAGGGAGGGATTACGAGCAGTACTTC.